The 14 T cell receptor beta chains presented below share a single source sample, sequenced in a study of CD8 T cells in ankylosing spondylitis. TCRdb re-derived calls from the 5' RACE reads in MiXCR, one entry per CDR3 protein. Among roughly 130,000 distinct CDR3 sequences listed, approximately 13% were seen once. Source material: blood, either unsorted or a sorted T cell fraction (not recorded which). All receptors come from a female donor with ankylosing spondylitis or in good health (not recorded which).

This clonotype was seen a few times. J is TRBJ2-5 and V is TRBV5-1; 7 nucleotides match TRBD1. From germline, CDR1 is SGHRS and CDR2 YFSETQ. There are 15 residues in the CDR3. J lost 5 bases, V lost 4 bases, and 11 bases had no gene match. CDR3: CASSPSPGQLETQYF. Here the CDR3 DNA reads TGCGCCAGCAGCCCTTCGCCGGGACAGTTGGAGACCCAGTACTTC.

CDR3 amino acids: CASRLSGGATDTQYF. CDR3 nucleotide sequence: TGTGCCAGCAGACTTAGCGGGGGGGCCACAGATACGCAGTATTTT. This chain joins TRBV7-3 and TRBJ2-3; 11 nucleotides align to TRBD2. The junction had 4 bases not matched to a gene; V was cut back by 6 bases and J by 2 bases. This CDR3 spans 15 amino acids. Per germline, CDR1 SGHTA and CDR2 FQGTGA.

The chain recombines TRBV20-1 with TRBJ1-5; 7 bases align to TRBD1. Germline CDR1 is DFQATT and CDR2 is SNEGSKA (reference sequence). The trim removed 7 bases at V and 7 bases at J, leaving 7 bases unmatched. The length of the CDR3 is 12 residues. CDR3 sequence: CSVRGGEQPQHF. CDR3 bases: TGCAGTGTCAGGGGGGGGGAGCAGCCCCAGCATTTT.

The chain joins TRBV5-6 to TRBJ2-7; 12 nucleotides agree with TRBD1. The CDR3 has 17 amino acids. J lost 0 bases, V lost 3 bases, and 7 bases had no gene match. The germline CDR1 and CDR2 sequences are SGHDT and YYEEEE. The CDR3 region has the DNA TGTGCCAGCAGCTCACCGGGACAGGGGGCGAACTCCTACGAGCAGTACTTC. It translates to CASSSPGQGANSYEQYF.

The genes are TRBV29-1 and TRBJ2-7, with TRBD1 matching 8 bases. V lost 6 bases, J lost 0 bases, and 7 bases stayed unmatched. The CDR3 has 14 residues. The germline gives CDR1 SQVTM, CDR2 ANQGSEA. The CDR3 region is CSVLTGEGSYEQYF. The CDR3 DNA reads as TGCAGCGTGCTGACAGGGGAAGGCTCCTACGAGCAGTACTTC.

This clonotype has ten or more counts. The chain carries TRBV11-2 and TRBJ2-7; 8 bases are a match to TRBD2. Germline trimming cut 5 bases from V and 0 bases from J; bases unmatched to any gene: 6. The CDR3 is made up of 15 amino acids. Germline V CDR1 and CDR2: SGHAT, FQNNGV. CDR3 DNA: TGTGCCAGCAGCCCAGTAGCGGGGATCTCCTACGAGCAGTACTTC. Translated: CASSPVAGISYEQYF.

Ten or more counts support this clonotype. The rearrangement uses TRBV24-1 and TRBJ2-7; 7 positions match TRBD1. The length of the CDR3 is 14 residues. V lost 10 bases and J lost 3; bases outside the gene matches: 11. CDR1 and CDR2 from the germline V gene are KGHDR and SFDVKD. The CDR3 DNA is TGTGCCACGCGGAACAGGGGAAACTACTACGAGCAGTACTTC. This translates into CATRNRGNYYEQYF.

The chain employs TRBV12-3 or TRBV12-4 and TRBJ2-3, with a possible D match to TRBD1 (7 bases). This CDR3 is 14 amino acids long. Trimming pared 6 bases from V and 1 base from J, leaving 11 bases between. The CDR3 bases are TGTGCCAGCAGAAGCAGGGGGGGCACAGATACGCAGTATTTT. Amino acid sequence: CASRSRGGTDTQYF.

This clonotype was seen more than once but under ten times. The chain carries TRBV20-1 and TRBJ2-5; D call uncertain. CDR1 is DFQATT, CDR2 SNEGSKA, per germline (reference sequence). The CDR3 has 13 residues. Trimming took 3 bases from V and 0 from J, leaving 8 bases between them. The chain's CDR3 is CSARRQYQETQYF. Written as DNA, the CDR3 is TGCAGTGCTAGGAGGCAGTACCAAGAGACCCAGTACTTC.

This clonotype has a handful of counts. The chain has TRBV21-1 and TRBJ2-1; the table's D gene call, TRBD2, was not cross checked with the DNA. TRBV21-1 constitutes a pseudogene. The CDR3 sequence is 18 residues long. The CDR3 DNA sequence: TGTGCCAGCAGCCAGGGGGGAGGTAGCGGGGGGCGAAACAATGAGCAGTTCTTC. This codes for CASSQGGGSGGRNNEQFF.

There are many counts of this clonotype. The chain uses TRBV12-3 or TRBV12-4 and TRBJ2-6; D not certain. The CDR3 sequence is 13 residues long. The ends were cut back, 4 bases at V and 2 bases at J, with 3 bases in the middle. The CDR3 loop is CASSYPGANVLTF. Here the CDR3 DNA reads TGTGCCAGCAGTTATCCTGGGGCCAACGTCCTGACTTTC.

As for this clonotype: A junction boundary mismatches the germline segment, possibly from a read error. V is TRBV20-1 and J is TRBJ1-2, with D perhaps TRBD1 (6 bases). CDR1 is DFQATT, CDR2 SNEGSKA, per germline (reference sequence). This CDR3 has 14 amino acids. The CDR3 region is CSAGEQGPGYGYTF. DNA for the CDR3: TGCAGTGCTGGAGAACAGGGCCCAGGATATGGCTACACCTTC.

This clonotype was seen a few times. A read error may account for a junction end that differs from germline. V gene TRBV5-1 combines with J gene TRBJ2-5, with unresolved D. Germline V gives CDR1 SGHRS, CDR2 YFSETQ. This CDR3 comprises 14 residues. The CDR3, as DNA: TGCGCCAGCAGCTTGGACGGACGTCAAGGGACCCAGTACTTC. This gives the protein CASSLDGRQGTQYF.

This clonotype showed up many times. The CDR3 region has the DNA TGTGCCACCAGTGACTGGGGGACAGGCACTTCAGATACGCAGTATTTT. Its translation: CATSDWGTGTSDTQYF. The chain joins TRBV24-1 to TRBJ2-3; TRBD1 aligns across 8 bases. The ends lost 4 bases at V and 4 bases at J; junction bases unmatched: 9. CDR1 and CDR2 from the germline V gene are KGHDR and SFDVKD. This CDR3 is built from 16 residues.